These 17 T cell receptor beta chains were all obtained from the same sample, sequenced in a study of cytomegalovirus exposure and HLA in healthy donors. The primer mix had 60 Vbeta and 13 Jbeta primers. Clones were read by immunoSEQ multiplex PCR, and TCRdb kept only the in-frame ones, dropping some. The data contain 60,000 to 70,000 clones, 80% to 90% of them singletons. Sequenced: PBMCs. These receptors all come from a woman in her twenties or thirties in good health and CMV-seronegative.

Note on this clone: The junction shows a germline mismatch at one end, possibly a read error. The CDR3 DNA sequence: TGTTCCAGCAGCTTTCTAAAACAGTCGAACACCGGGGAGCTGTTTTTT. It codes for CSSSFLKQSNTGELFF. The chain carries TRBV7-9 and TRBJ2-2; no firm D call. Germline V gives CDR1 SEHNR, CDR2 FQNEAQ (reference sequence). This CDR3 region has 16 residues.

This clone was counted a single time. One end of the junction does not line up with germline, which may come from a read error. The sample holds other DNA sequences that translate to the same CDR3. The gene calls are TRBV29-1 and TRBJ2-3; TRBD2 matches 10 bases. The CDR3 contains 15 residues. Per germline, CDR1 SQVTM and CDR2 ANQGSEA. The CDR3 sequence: CSVVPASGGTDTQYF. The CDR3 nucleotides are TGTAGCGTTGTCCCGGCTAGCGGGGGTACAGATACGCAGTATTTT.

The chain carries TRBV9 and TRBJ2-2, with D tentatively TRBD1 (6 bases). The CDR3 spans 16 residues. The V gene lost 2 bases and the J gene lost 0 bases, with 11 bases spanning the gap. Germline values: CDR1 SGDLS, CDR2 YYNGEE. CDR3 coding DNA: TGTGCCAGCAGCGTGGCGGCAGGGGCGAACACCGGGGAGCTGTTTTTT. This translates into CASSVAAGANTGELFF.

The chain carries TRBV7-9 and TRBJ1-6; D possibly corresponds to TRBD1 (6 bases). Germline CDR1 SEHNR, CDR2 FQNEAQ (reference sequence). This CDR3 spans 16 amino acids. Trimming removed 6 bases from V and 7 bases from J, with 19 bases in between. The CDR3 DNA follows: TGTGCCAGCAGGCCTTACAGGGCGGGGGCCAATTCACCCCTCCACTTT. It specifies CASRPYRAGANSPLHF.

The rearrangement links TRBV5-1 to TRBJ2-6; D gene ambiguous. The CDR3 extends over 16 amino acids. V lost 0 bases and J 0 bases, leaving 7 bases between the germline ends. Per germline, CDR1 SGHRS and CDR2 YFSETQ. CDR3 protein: CASSLAPHSGANVLTF. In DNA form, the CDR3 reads TGCGCCAGCAGCTTGGCCCCCCACTCTGGGGCCAACGTCCTGACTTTC.

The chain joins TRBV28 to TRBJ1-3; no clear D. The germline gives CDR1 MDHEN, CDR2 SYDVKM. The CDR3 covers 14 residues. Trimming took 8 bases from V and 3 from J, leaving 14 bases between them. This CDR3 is CASAEVGSGNTIYF. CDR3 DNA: TGTGCCAGCGCTGAGGTAGGGAGTGGAAACACCATATATTTT.

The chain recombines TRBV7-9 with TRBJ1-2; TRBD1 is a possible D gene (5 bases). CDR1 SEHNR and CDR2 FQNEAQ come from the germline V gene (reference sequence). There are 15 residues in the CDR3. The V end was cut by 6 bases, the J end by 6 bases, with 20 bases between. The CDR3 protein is CASSYRGRVDDGYTF. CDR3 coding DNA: TGTGCCAGCAGTTATAGGGGCAGGGTGGACGATGGCTACACCTTC.

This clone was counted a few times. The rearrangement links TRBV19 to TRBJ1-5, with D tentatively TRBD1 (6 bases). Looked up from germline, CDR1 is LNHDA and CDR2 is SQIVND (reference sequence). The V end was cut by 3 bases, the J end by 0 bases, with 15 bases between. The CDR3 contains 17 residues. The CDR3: CASSMLLGGYSNQPQHF. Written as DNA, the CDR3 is TGTGCCAGTAGTATGCTCTTAGGGGGTTATAGCAATCAGCCCCAGCATTTT.

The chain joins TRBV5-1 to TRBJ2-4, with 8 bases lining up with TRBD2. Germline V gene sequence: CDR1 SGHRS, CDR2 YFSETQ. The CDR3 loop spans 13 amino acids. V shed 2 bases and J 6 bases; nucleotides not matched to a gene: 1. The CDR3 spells CASSLREGNIQYF. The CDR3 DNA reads TGCGCCAGCAGCTTACGGGAGGGAAACATTCAGTACTTC. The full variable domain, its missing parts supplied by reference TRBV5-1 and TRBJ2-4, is KAGVTQTPRYLIKTRGQQVTLSCSPISGHRSVSWYQQTPGQGLQFLFEYFSETQRNKGNFPGRFSGRQFSNSRSEMNVSTLELGDSALYLCASSLREGNIQYFGAGTRLSVL.

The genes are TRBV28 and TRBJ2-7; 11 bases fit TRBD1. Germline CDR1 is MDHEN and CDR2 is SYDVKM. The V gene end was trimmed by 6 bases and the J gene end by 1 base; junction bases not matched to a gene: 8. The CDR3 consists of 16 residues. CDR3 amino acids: CASRTAGTGGSYEQYF. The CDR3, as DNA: TGTGCCAGCAGGACTGCCGGGACAGGGGGGTCCTACGAGCAGTACTTC.

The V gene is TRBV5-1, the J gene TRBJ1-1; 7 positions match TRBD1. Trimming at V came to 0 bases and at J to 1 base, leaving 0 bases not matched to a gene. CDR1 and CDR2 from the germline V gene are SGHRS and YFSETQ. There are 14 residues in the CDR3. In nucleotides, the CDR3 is TGCGCCAGCAGCTTGGACAGGGGGAACACTGAAGCTTTCTTT. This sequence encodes CASSLDRGNTEAFF.

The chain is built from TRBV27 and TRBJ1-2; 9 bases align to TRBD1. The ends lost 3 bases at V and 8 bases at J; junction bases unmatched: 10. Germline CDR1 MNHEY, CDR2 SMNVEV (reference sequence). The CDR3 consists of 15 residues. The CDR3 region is CASSFSGTGLAGYTF. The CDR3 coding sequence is TGTGCCAGCAGTTTCTCCGGGACAGGGTTAGCGGGCTACACCTTC.

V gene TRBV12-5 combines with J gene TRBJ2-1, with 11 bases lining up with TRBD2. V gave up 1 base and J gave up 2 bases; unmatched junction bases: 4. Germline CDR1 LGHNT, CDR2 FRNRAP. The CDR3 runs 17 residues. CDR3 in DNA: TGTGCTAGTGGTTTGGCTAGCGGGGGGTATACCTACAATGAGCAGTTCTTC. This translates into CASGLASGGYTYNEQFF.

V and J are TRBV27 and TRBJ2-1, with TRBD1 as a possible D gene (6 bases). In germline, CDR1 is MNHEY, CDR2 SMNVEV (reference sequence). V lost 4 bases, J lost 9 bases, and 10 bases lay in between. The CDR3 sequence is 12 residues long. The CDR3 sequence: CASSWGPGEQFF. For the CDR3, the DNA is TGTGCCAGCAGTTGGGGGCCGGGTGAGCAGTTCTTC.

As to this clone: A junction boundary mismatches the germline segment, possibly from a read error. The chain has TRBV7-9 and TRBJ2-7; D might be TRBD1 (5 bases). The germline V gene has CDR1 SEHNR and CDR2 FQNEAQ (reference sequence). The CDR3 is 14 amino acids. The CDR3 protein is CSSSLGTGPYEQYF. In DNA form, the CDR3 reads TGTTCCAGCAGCTTAGGTACAGGTCCCTACGAGCAGTACTTC.

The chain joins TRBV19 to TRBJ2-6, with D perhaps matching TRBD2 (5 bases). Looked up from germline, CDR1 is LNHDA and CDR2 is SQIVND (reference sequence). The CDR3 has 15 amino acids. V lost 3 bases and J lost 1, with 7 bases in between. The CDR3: CASSIGGSGANVLTF. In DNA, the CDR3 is TGTGCCAGTAGTATTGGCGGGTCTGGGGCCAACGTCCTGACTTTC.

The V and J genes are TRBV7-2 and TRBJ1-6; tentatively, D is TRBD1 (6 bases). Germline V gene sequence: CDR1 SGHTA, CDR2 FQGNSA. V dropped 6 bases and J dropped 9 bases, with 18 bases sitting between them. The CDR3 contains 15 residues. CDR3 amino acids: CASSLRFQGTSPLHF. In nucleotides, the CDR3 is TGTGCCAGCAGTTTGAGATTTCAGGGGACTTCACCCCTCCACTTT.